The entry below describes one T cell receptor beta chain. This sample is part of a study of blood T cell repertoires in COVID-19. Whole-study context: Collection of acute and convalescent COVID-19 samples took place in the United States, Italy and Spain. PBMCs, B-cell-depleted T cells, or T cells were the source of the cDNA or gDNA that made up the material.

Trimming took 1 base from V and 8 from J, leaving 15 bases between them. The CDR3 contains 15 residues. CDR1 is SGHRS and CDR2 is YFSETQ in the germline V gene. Method: immunoSEQ multiplex PCR; TCRdb's copy keeps in-frame clones and lacks some. Counted here are 130,000 or so clones, about four fifths occurring once; the ten biggest clones make up about 12%. This clonotype originated in a woman aged 60-75 years with acute or convalescent COVID-19. The chain combines TRBV5-1 with TRBJ1-4, with TRBD1 as a possible D gene (6 bases). Material for sequencing was peripheral blood. Here the CDR3 reads CASSLRTGREEKLFF. In DNA, the CDR3 is TGCGCCAGCAGCTTGCGAACAGGGCGGGAGGAAAAACTGTTTTTT.